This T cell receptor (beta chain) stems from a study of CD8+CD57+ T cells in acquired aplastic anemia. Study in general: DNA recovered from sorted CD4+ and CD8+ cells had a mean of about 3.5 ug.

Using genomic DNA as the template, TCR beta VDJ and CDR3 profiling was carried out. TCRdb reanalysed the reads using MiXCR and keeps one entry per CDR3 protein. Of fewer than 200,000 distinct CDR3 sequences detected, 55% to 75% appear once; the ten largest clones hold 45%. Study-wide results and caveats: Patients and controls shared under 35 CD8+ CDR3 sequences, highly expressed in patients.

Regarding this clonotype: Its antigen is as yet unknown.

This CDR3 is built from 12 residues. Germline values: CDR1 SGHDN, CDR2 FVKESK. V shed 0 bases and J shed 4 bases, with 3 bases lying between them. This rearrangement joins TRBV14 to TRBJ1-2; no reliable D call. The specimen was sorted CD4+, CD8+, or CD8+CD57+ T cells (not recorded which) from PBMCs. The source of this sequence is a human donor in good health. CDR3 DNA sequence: TGTGCCAGCAGCCAAGACCCCTATGGCTACACCTTC. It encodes CASSQDPYGYTF.